Below are 25 T cell receptor beta chains sequenced from a single sample in a study of identical twins (dated by TCRdb to about 2016). The library relied on 5' RACE. The run used an Illumina HiSeq 2000. TCRdb redid the processing of the public reads, applying fastp at Q25 and MiXCR, and retained in-frame beta chains. Duplicate CDR3 protein sequences are folded into a single record with the most common DNA and genes. This sample comprises more than 650,000 distinct CDR3 sequences, approximately 6% of them detected only once. The top ten constitute 1.5% to 2% of the sample. The sample consisted of naive T cells sorted from blood. Sample cell subset or site, as interpreted from the label and publication: cells isolated with a human naive T-cell isolation kit. These receptors were collected from a man aged 18 to 30 in good health.

This clonotype was found many times. The chain carries TRBV24-1 and TRBJ2-5, with 8 bases aligning to TRBD1. This CDR3 comprises 17 residues. Trimming cost V 4 bases and J 4 bases; bases outside gene matches: 13. Germline CDR1 KGHDR, CDR2 SFDVKD. CDR3 in DNA: TGTGCCACCAGTGACTTAGGGACAGGCCCGGTATCAGAGACCCAGTACTTC. Its translation: CATSDLGTGPVSETQYF.

This clonotype turned up a few times. The chain is built from TRBV29-1 and TRBJ2-4, with 7 bases fitting TRBD1. The length of the CDR3 is 14 residues. J lost 3 bases, V lost 6 bases, and 8 bases had no gene match. The V gene's germline CDR1 is SQVTM and CDR2 ANQGSEA. The CDR3 bases are TGCAGCGTCGTGACAGGGTTAAACAAAAACATTCAGTACTTC. It specifies CSVVTGLNKNIQYF. The full variable domain, rest sourced from reference TRBV29-1 and TRBJ2-4, is SAVISQKPSRDICQRGTSLTIQCQVDSQVTMMFWYRQQPGQSLTLIATANQGSEATYESGFVIDKFPISRPNLTFSTLTVSNMSPEDSSIYLCSVVTGLNKNIQYFGAGTRLSVL.

The genes are TRBV15 and TRBJ2-7; D unclear. The CDR3 is 12 residues long. V lost 5 bases and J 2 bases, leaving 7 bases between the germline ends. CDR1 is LNHNV, CDR2 YYDKDF, per germline (reference sequence). The DNA of the CDR3 is TGTGCCACCAGCTGGGCCACCTACGAGCAGTACGTC. Its translation: CATSWATYEQYV.

This clonotype was recorded at least ten times. The J gene is TRBJ2-7, the V gene TRBV20-1, with no clear D. Trimming cost V 3 bases and J 1 base, with 13 bases left between them. The CDR3 sequence is 14 residues long. Germline V gives CDR1 DFQATT, CDR2 SNEGSKA (reference sequence). CDR3 region: CSASVTGRSYEQYF. In DNA, the CDR3 is TGCAGTGCTAGTGTTACGGGCCGATCCTACGAGCAGTACTTC.

This clonotype was counted a few times. J is TRBJ2-7 and V is TRBV6-2 or TRBV6-3; unclear D gene. The length of the CDR3 is 17 residues. V was shortened by 0 bases and J by 4 bases, with 19 bases between the two germline ends. The germline V gene has CDR1 MNHEY and CDR2 SVGEGT. In nucleotides, the CDR3 is TGTGCCAGCAGTTACTCTGGCAGTCGGGCGAACGGATACGAGCAGTACGTC. Translation gives CASSYSGSRANGYEQYV.

This clonotype has just a few counts. This sequence joins TRBV20-1 and TRBJ2-5; D is possibly TRBD1 (5 bases). Germline-derived CDR1 and CDR2 are DFQATT and SNEGSKA (reference sequence). The CDR3 has 13 residues. Trimming pared 0 bases from V and 5 bases from J, leaving 10 bases between. The CDR3 loop is CSARDPAGETQYF. The CDR3 coding sequence is TGCAGTGCTAGAGATCCCGCAGGGGAGACCCAGTACTTC.

This clonotype was counted a few times. The V and J genes are TRBV6-1 and TRBJ1-5; D gene uncertain. Germline V gene data show CDR1 as MNHNS and CDR2 as SASEGT. The CDR3 is made up of 17 amino acids. Trimming pared 5 bases from V and 1 base from J, leaving 18 bases between. The CDR3 nucleotides are TGTGCCAGCAGTCGATACGGGGAGATAAAAAGCAATCAGCCCCAGCATTTT. Amino acids: CASSRYGEIKSNQPQHF.

The sample holds many counts of this clonotype. The CDR3 nucleotides are TGTGCCAGCAGTTTCGGGACTAGCGCCAAGCCTAGCACAGATACGCAGTATTTT. Protein: CASSFGTSAKPSTDTQYF. The J gene is TRBJ2-3, the V gene TRBV12-3 or TRBV12-4; 10 bases fit TRBD2. The CDR3 is 18 residues long. The V gene end was trimmed by 3 bases and the J gene end by 0 bases; junction bases not matched to a gene: 9.

The chain employs TRBV10-3 and TRBJ2-2; tentative D call: TRBD1 (6 bases). CDR1 and CDR2 (germline): ENHRY, SYGVKD. Trimming took off 6 bases at V and 2 bases at J, with 22 bases between the two ends. This CDR3 region has 18 residues. The CDR3 DNA is TGTGCCATCAGCCCTTCACTCCTTAGGGGGTCTAACACCGGGGAGCTGTTTTTT. Amino acids: CAISPSLLRGSNTGELFF.

The DNA for the CDR3 is TGTGCCACCAGCAAGACGAGATACTACGAGCAGTACGTC. Residues: CATSKTRYYEQYV. The V gene is TRBV15, the J gene TRBJ2-7, with no clear D. The CDR3 is 13 amino acids. Trimming shortened V by 4 bases and J by 3 bases, and 10 bases separated the two germline ends. In germline, CDR1 is LNHNV, CDR2 YYDKDF (reference sequence).

In this sample, this clonotype turned up many times. This chain links TRBV4-3 with TRBJ2-1; D uncertain. Trimming took off 3 bases at V and 4 bases at J, with 10 bases between the two ends. Looked up from germline, CDR1 is LGHNA and CDR2 is YSLEER. CDR3 length: 14 amino acids. The CDR3 reads CASSQTGAYNEQFF. The CDR3 DNA is TGCGCCAGCAGCCAGACCGGTGCATACAATGAGCAGTTCTTC.

The rearrangement links TRBV2 to TRBJ1-5; D gene ambiguous. V lost 7 bases to trimming and J lost 2 bases, with 12 bases between them. Germline CDR1 is SNHLY and CDR2 is FYNNEI. CDR3 length: 14 amino acids. The CDR3 region has the DNA TGTGCCAGCAAGACCCCGGGAGGCAATCAGCCCCAGCATTTT. It codes for CASKTPGGNQPQHF.

In its sample, this clonotype was seen a few times. The V gene is TRBV7-8, the J gene TRBJ2-7; D not resolved. CDR3 length equals 11 residues. Per the germline V gene, CDR1 is SGHVS and CDR2 is FQNEAQ. DNA of the CDR3: TGTGCCAGCAGCTTGAGTAACGATCAGTACGTC. Translated: CASSLSNDQYV.

This clonotype was seen at least ten times. The chain employs TRBV12-3 or TRBV12-4 and TRBJ2-2; D gene ambiguous. Trimming removed 6 bases at V and 0 bases at J, with 11 bases between. The CDR3 is 15 residues long. CDR3 sequence (DNA): TGTGCCAGCAGGCTTTCGGTGGCGAACACCGGGGAGCTGTTTTTT. This encodes CASRLSVANTGELFF.

The sample holds many counts of this clonotype. V is TRBV29-1 and J is TRBJ2-2, with TRBD2 identical over 13 bases. The J segment lost 5 bases and the V segment lost 6 bases, leaving 12 bases of the junction unmatched. This CDR3 spans 17 amino acids. CDR1 is SQVTM and CDR2 is ANQGSEA in the germline V gene. The CDR3 coding sequence is TGCAGCGTCCGGCGACTAGCGGGAGGCGGGAGGACCGGGGAGCTGTTTTTT. Encoded protein: CSVRRLAGGGRTGELFF.

This clonotype was seen at least ten times. The chain joins TRBV12-3 or TRBV12-4 to TRBJ1-5; D not resolved. V dropped 3 bases and J dropped 0 bases, with 9 bases sitting between them. CDR3 size: 15 residues. DNA of the CDR3: TGTGCCAGCAGTTTGGCGGCCAATAGCAATCAGCCCCAGCATTTT. Amino acid sequence: CASSLAANSNQPQHF.

This clonotype was found a few times. The chain recombines TRBV19 with TRBJ2-1; D might be TRBD2 (6 bases). With 5 bases removed from V and 9 bases from J, the gap between germline ends came to 11 bases. Germline V CDR1 and CDR2: LNHDA, SQIVND (reference sequence). This CDR3 spans 12 amino acids. As DNA, the CDR3 is TGTGCCAGTAGTCAGGGAGGACTTGAGCAGTTCTTC. This codes for CASSQGGLEQFF.

CDR3 region: CASGSPSGSTDTQYF. The CDR3 DNA reads as TGTGCCAGCGGCTCCCCTAGCGGAAGCACAGATACGCAGTATTTT. The chain has TRBV6-1 and TRBJ2-3; TRBD2 matches 7 bases. Germline CDR1 reads MNHNS; CDR2 reads SASEGT. V lost 8 bases, J lost 0 bases, and 8 bases stayed unmatched. The CDR3 extends over 15 amino acids.

The table lists this clonotype with many counts. The rearrangement joins TRBV7-2 to TRBJ2-3; D gene ambiguous. Trimming left V 5 bases short and J 4 bases short, with 16 bases between. This CDR3 contains 15 residues. Germline loops: CDR1 SGHTA, CDR2 FQGNSA. In DNA form, the CDR3 reads TGTGCCAGCAGCCCCGAAGTAGCCCTCCCAGATACGCAGTATTTT. This sequence encodes CASSPEVALPDTQYF. The full variable domain, rest sourced from reference TRBV7-2 and TRBJ2-3, is GAGVSQSPSNKVTEKGKDVELRCDPISGHTALYWYRQSLGQGLEFLIYFQGNSAPDKSGLPSDRFSAERTGGSVSTLTIQRTQQEDSAVYLCASSPEVALPDTQYFGPGTRLTVL.

This clonotype was recorded at least ten times. The chain is built from TRBV10-2 and TRBJ1-5; a possible D gene is TRBD1 (5 bases). This CDR3 is built from 16 residues. The V end was cut by 3 bases, the J end by 3 bases, with 15 bases between. Germline values: CDR1 WSHSY, CDR2 SAAADI. The CDR3 loop reads CASSDDDGDYNQPQHF. CDR3 coding DNA: TGCGCCAGCAGTGATGATGACGGGGACTACAATCAGCCCCAGCATTTT.

For this clonotype: A read error is possible here, since a much larger clone lies one base away. V is TRBV7-8 and J is TRBJ2-3, with D unresolved. Germline assignment: CDR1 SGHVS and CDR2 FQNEAQ. The CDR3 runs to 14 residues. CDR3: CASSPDSWPDMQYF. CDR3 in DNA: TGTGCCAGCAGCCCCGATTCTTGGCCAGATATGCAGTATTTT.

The rearrangement joins TRBV3-1 to TRBJ2-1; 9 bases match TRBD2. J lost 5 bases, V lost 4 bases, and 12 bases had no gene match. The CDR3 runs to 17 residues. Germline V gene sequence: CDR1 LGHDT, CDR2 YNNKEL (reference sequence). CDR3 sequence reads: CASSPPVRLAGNNEQFF. The CDR3 bases are TGTGCCAGCAGCCCCCCCGTTAGGCTAGCGGGAAACAATGAGCAGTTCTTC.

V and J are TRBV28 and TRBJ2-7; no definite D call. CDR1 is MDHEN, CDR2 SYDVKM, per germline. V was shortened by 6 bases and J by 1 base, with 13 bases between the two germline ends. The CDR3 loop spans 14 amino acids. The CDR3 sequence is CASRQGIVSYEQYF. The CDR3 DNA is TGTGCCAGCAGACAAGGGATTGTGTCCTACGAGCAGTACTTC.

In its sample, this clonotype was seen a few times. The V gene is TRBV12-3 or TRBV12-4, the J gene TRBJ2-6; TRBD2 is a possible D gene (6 bases). V was shortened by 8 bases and J by 7 bases, with 18 bases between the two germline ends. This CDR3 is built from 15 residues. The CDR3 coding sequence is TGTGCCAGCGCTGAAGGGAGGAGTTCCGCCAACGTCCTGACTTTC. This sequence encodes CASAEGRSSANVLTF.

The rearrangement joins TRBV20-1 to TRBJ2-1, with a weak D call TRBD2 (5 bases). V lost 2 bases to trimming and J lost 0 bases, with 8 bases between them. Germline lookup yields CDR1 DFQATT and CDR2 SNEGSKA (reference sequence). This CDR3 region has 14 residues. In DNA form, the CDR3 reads TGCAGTGCTAGAAAAGCGGTCTCCTACAATGAGCAGTTCTTC. As protein: CSARKAVSYNEQFF.